The 17 T cell receptor beta chains given below trace back to one sample, sequenced in a study of technical replicates of blood from a few donors. Assay used: immunoSEQ multiplex PCR; TCRdb lists only in-frame clones, some missing. Found here are some 69,000 clones, about 87% of them singletons; the top ten hold roughly 4.5%. Sequenced: PBMCs. The source of these receptors is a human donor in good health. Some clones in this sample may be carry-over from other donors' samples.

The chain has TRBV2 and TRBJ2-3; 9 bases align to TRBD2. CDR1 is SNHLY and CDR2 is FYNNEI in the germline V gene. This CDR3 is 14 amino acids long. Germline trimming cut 5 bases from V and 5 bases from J; bases unmatched to any gene: 5. CDR3 amino acids: CASSSSGRGDTQYF. CDR3 DNA sequence: TGTGCCAGCAGTAGTAGCGGGAGAGGAGATACGCAGTATTTT.

The rearrangement joins TRBV27 to TRBJ2-7; 11 bases map to TRBD1. Germline CDR1 and CDR2: MNHEY and SMNVEV (reference sequence). V lost 4 bases to trimming and J lost 6 bases; unmatched junction nucleotides: 5. CDR3 size: 14 residues. CDR3 sequence: CASSSDRGQGEQYF. The DNA for the CDR3 is TGTGCCAGCAGTTCGGACAGGGGGCAGGGCGAGCAGTACTTC.

V is TRBV7-9 and J is TRBJ1-2; 7 nucleotides line up with TRBD1. After removal of 0 bases from V and 5 bases from J, the junction contained 12 bases not matched to a gene. The germline V gene has CDR1 SEHNR and CDR2 FQNEAQ (reference sequence). CDR3 length: 17 amino acids. The CDR3 sequence: CASSLAEGAQLYYGYTF. The CDR3 DNA reads as TGTGCCAGCAGCTTAGCGGAGGGGGCGCAGTTATATTATGGCTACACCTTC.

This clone was seen only once. The genes are TRBV9 and TRBJ1-5; D unresolved. The ends were cut back, 2 bases at V and 2 bases at J, with 11 bases in the middle. The length of the CDR3 is 15 residues. Germline loops: CDR1 SGDLS, CDR2 YYNGEE. CDR3 DNA: TGTGCCAGCAGCGTCGGAGTATCGGGCAATCAGCCCCAGCATTTT. As protein: CASSVGVSGNQPQHF.

The rearrangement uses TRBV7-6 and TRBJ1-1; 7 nucleotides align to TRBD1. The junction had 14 bases not matched to a gene; V was cut back by 5 bases and J by 5 bases. The CDR3 is 16 residues long. Germline V CDR1 and CDR2: SGHVS, FNYEAQ. The CDR3 coding sequence is TGTGCCAGCAGCACAGAAGGCTACAGGGGATTGACTGAAGCTTTCTTT. Residues: CASSTEGYRGLTEAFF. The full variable domain, rest sourced from reference TRBV7-6 and TRBJ1-1, is GAGVSQSPRYKVTKRGQDVALRCDPISGHVSLYWYRQALGQGPEFLTYFNYEAQQDKSGLPNDRFSAERPEGSISTLTIQRTEQRDSAMYRCASSTEGYRGLTEAFFGQGTRLTVV.

The chain recombines TRBV12-5 with TRBJ2-1; 12 nucleotides line up with TRBD2. The CDR3 covers 14 residues. V lost 6 bases, J lost 8 bases, and 5 bases stayed unmatched. Germline lookup yields CDR1 LGHNT and CDR2 FRNRAP. The CDR3 spells CASGPTSGRYEQFF. As DNA, the CDR3 is TGTGCTAGTGGCCCGACTAGCGGGAGATATGAGCAGTTCTTC.

V and J are TRBV11-2 and TRBJ1-2; D gene unclear. The CDR3 length is 14 residues. Trimming shortened V by 6 bases and J by 8 bases, and 19 bases separated the two germline ends. Germline CDR1 reads SGHAT; CDR2 reads FQNNGV. DNA for the CDR3: TGTGCCAGCAGTACCGACATATACTTAGTCGGCTACACCTTC. This translates into CASSTDIYLVGYTF.

The CDR3 DNA is TGCGCCAGCAGCCAAGTCCGGGATTTGAACACTGAAGCTTTCTTT. It encodes CASSQVRDLNTEAFF. The chain employs TRBV4-1 and TRBJ1-1; no definite D call. The CDR3 has 15 residues. Trimming removed 1 base from V and 0 bases from J, with 9 bases in between. The germline gives CDR1 MGHRA, CDR2 YSYEKL.

This chain connects TRBV2 to TRBJ2-3; 12 positions match TRBD2. The CDR3 runs 16 residues. Germline CDR1 SNHLY, CDR2 FYNNEI. V lost 4 bases and J lost 6; bases outside the gene matches: 8. The CDR3 spells CASSVGLAGIRDTQYF. CDR3 DNA: TGTGCCAGCAGTGTCGGACTAGCGGGGATTAGGGATACGCAGTATTTT.

V gene TRBV5-6 combines with J gene TRBJ2-7, with D unclear. Germline values: CDR1 SGHDT, CDR2 YYEEEE. The CDR3 is 13 amino acids. V dropped 0 bases and J dropped 3 bases, with 7 bases sitting between them. CDR3 protein: CASSLEPGYEQYF. The CDR3 DNA reads as TGTGCCAGCAGCTTGGAACCGGGCTACGAGCAGTACTTC.

V gene TRBV5-5 combines with J gene TRBJ1-5; unclear D gene. There are 16 residues in the CDR3. CDR1 and CDR2 from the germline V gene are SGHKS and YYEKEE (reference sequence). With 1 base removed from V and 6 bases from J, the gap between germline ends came to 17 bases. The CDR3 loop is CASSLTEILWSQPQHF. The CDR3 DNA follows: TGTGCCAGCAGCTTGACCGAGATTCTGTGGAGTCAGCCCCAGCATTTT.

The chain links TRBV7-2 to TRBJ1-3; a weak D match, TRBD1 (6 bases). The length of the CDR3 is 14 residues. Per germline, CDR1 SGHTA and CDR2 FQGNSA. The V end lost 3 bases, the J end lost 3 bases, and 9 bases lay between the germline ends. The CDR3 sequence is CASSFSGVGNTIYF. The CDR3 region has the DNA TGTGCCAGCAGCTTTTCAGGGGTTGGAAACACCATATATTTT.

The chain uses TRBV7-9 and TRBJ1-4; D is unclear. The CDR3 extends over 16 amino acids. V was pared by 5 bases and J by 4 bases, with 17 bases between. Per germline, CDR1 SEHNR and CDR2 FQNEAQ (reference sequence). The CDR3 DNA sequence: TGTGCCAGCAGCGAGGGCCTTCGGGGTTATAATGAAAAACTGTTTTTT. Residues: CASSEGLRGYNEKLFF. Complete variable domain (other parts from reference TRBV7-9 and TRBJ1-4): DTGVSQNPRHKITKRGQNVTFRCDPISEHNRLYWYRQTLGQGPEFLTYFQNEAQLEKSRLLSDRFSAERPKGSFSTLEIQRTEQGDSAMYLCASSEGLRGYNEKLFFGSGTQLSVL.

V is TRBV4-3 and J is TRBJ2-4; D might be TRBD1 (5 bases). This CDR3 is built from 19 residues. Trimming removed 0 bases at V and 0 bases at J, with 18 bases between. Germline assignment: CDR1 LGHNA and CDR2 YSLEER. The CDR3 here is CASSQDRGLAELAKNIQYF. In DNA, the CDR3 is TGCGCCAGCAGCCAAGATAGGGGATTGGCGGAGTTAGCCAAAAACATTCAGTACTTC.

The chain couples TRBV7-2 to TRBJ1-4; D possibly corresponds to TRBD1 (5 bases). The CDR3 covers 15 residues. In germline, CDR1 is SGHTA, CDR2 FQGNSA. V was clipped by 2 bases and J by 7 bases, with 14 bases between them. The CDR3 is CASSLNPAGFEKLFF. Written as DNA, the CDR3 is TGTGCCAGCAGCTTAAACCCTGCAGGGTTTGAAAAACTGTTTTTT.

The V call is TRBV4-2, the J call TRBJ2-7; TRBD2 aligns across 8 bases. Unmatched junction bases numbered 6, after V lost 1 base and J lost 7 bases. The CDR3 has 14 residues. Germline values: CDR1 LGHNA, CDR2 YNFKEQ. CDR3 amino acids: CASSQAGGPWEQYF. The CDR3 nucleotides are TGTGCCAGCAGCCAAGCGGGAGGGCCGTGGGAGCAGTACTTC.

This chain joins TRBV30 and TRBJ2-7; 8 bases are shared with TRBD1. This CDR3 is 12 amino acids long. CDR1 and CDR2 (germline): GTSNPN, SVGIG (reference sequence). The ends lost 2 bases at V and 7 bases at J; junction bases unmatched: 4. In DNA form, the CDR3 reads TGTGCCTGGAGTACAGGGGGATGGGAGCAGTACTTC. It encodes CAWSTGGWEQYF.